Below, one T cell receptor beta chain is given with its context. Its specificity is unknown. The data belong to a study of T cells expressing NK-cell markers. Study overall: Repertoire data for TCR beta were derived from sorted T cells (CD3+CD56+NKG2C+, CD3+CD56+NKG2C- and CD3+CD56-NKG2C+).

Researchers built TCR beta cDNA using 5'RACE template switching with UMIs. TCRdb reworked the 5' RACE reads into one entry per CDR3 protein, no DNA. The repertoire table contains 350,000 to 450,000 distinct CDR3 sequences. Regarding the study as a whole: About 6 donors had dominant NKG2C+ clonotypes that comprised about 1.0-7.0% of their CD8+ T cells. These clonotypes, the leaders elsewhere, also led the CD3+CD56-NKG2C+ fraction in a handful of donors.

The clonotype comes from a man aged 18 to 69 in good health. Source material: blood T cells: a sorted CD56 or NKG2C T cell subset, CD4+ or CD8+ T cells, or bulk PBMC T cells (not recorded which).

The CDR3 here is CASSEPGTGPGETQYF. The genes are TRBV6-4 and TRBJ2-5; no DNA is available, so the TRBD1 call from TCRdb remains unchecked. The CDR3 contains 16 residues. The germline CDR1 and CDR2 sequences are MRHNA and SNTAGT.